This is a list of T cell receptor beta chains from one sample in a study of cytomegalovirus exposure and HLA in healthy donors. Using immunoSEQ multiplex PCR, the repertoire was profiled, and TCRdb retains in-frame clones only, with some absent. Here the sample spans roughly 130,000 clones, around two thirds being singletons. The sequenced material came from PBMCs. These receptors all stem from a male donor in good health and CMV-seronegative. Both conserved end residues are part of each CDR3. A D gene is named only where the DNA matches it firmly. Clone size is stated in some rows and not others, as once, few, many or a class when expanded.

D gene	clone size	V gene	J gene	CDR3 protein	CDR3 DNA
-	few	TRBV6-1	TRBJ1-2	CASSEGGVGYGYTF	TGTGCCAGCAGTGAAGGCGGGGTAGGCTATGGCTACACCTTC
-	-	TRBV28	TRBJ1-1	CASSFRGGGTEAFF	TGTGCCAGCAGTTTCCGGGGAGGGGGCACTGAAGCTTTCTTT
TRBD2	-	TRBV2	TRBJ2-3	CAFQAASGGKDTQYF	TGTGCCTTTCAGGCGGCTAGCGGGGGAAAAGATACGCAGTATTTT
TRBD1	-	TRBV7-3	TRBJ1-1	CASSLNPGQGQAFF	TGTGCCAGCAGCTTAAACCCGGGACAGGGGCAAGCTTTCTTT
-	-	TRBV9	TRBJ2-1	CASSATGNYNEQFF	TGTGCCAGCAGCGCCACAGGTAACTACAATGAGCAGTTCTTC
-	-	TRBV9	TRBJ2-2	CASSSTASGTGELFF	TGTGCCAGCAGCTCCACGGCTAGTGGCACCGGGGAGCTGTTTTTT
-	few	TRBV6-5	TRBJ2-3	CASSYPGEGRDTQYF	TGTGCCAGCAGTTACCCAGGGGAGGGACGGGATACGCAGTATTTT
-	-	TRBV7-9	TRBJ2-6	CASSLRGGYTGANVLTF	TGTGCCAGCAGCCTAAGGGGGGGTTACACTGGGGCCAACGTCCTGACTTTC
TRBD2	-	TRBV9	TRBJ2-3	CASSSHRTSGGVGDTQYF	TGTGCCAGCAGCTCCCACCGGACTAGCGGGGGGGTGGGGGATACGCAGTATTTT
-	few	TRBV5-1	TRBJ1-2	CASSFGPAGRTTNYGYTF	TGCGCCAGCAGCTTTGGACCGGCAGGGAGGACAACTAACTATGGCTACACCTTC
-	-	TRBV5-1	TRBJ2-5	CASSFGGYYQEAQYF	TGCGCCAGCAGCTTTGGAGGTTATTACCAAGAGGCCCAGTACTTC
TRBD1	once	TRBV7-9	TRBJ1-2	CASRGTGGLYGYTF	TGTGCCAGCAGGGGGACAGGGGGCCTCTATGGCTACACCTTC